A single sample is the source of the 31 T cell receptor beta chains below, sequenced in a study of T cells in localized non-small cell lung cancer. Clones were sequenced by immunoSEQ multiplex PCR, and TCRdb holds only the in-frame ones, with some missing. The data hold 70,000 to 100,000 clones, with approximately 80% observed a single time. This specimen consisted of peripheral blood, obtained before any cancer treatment. These receptors all stem from a female donor over 55 with stage I lung adenocarcinoma.

The chain uses TRBV6-5 and TRBJ2-3, with 7 bases matching TRBD1. This CDR3 has 14 residues. The germline V gene has CDR1 MNHEY and CDR2 SVGAGI. V trimming: 7 bases; J trimming: 0 bases; junction bases outside the gene matches: 4. In nucleotides, the CDR3 is TGTGCCAGCACCCAGACAGGGAGCACAGATACGCAGTATTTT. It translates to CASTQTGSTDTQYF.

The chain uses TRBV13 and TRBJ1-3; 7 bases map to TRBD1. V lost 11 bases, J lost 0 bases, and 16 bases stayed unmatched. The CDR3 runs 17 residues. Germline V gene data show CDR1 as PRHDT and CDR2 as FYEKMQ (reference sequence). The CDR3 DNA sequence: TGTGCCTGCTCGCTCGGGGACAGCCGGATCTCTGGAAACACCATATATTTT. This gives the protein CACSLGDSRISGNTIYF.

The chain's CDR3 is CASSLERGQDYGYTF. The CDR3 coding sequence is TGTGCCAGCAGTCTCGAAAGGGGGCAGGACTATGGCTACACCTTC. The chain combines TRBV28 with TRBJ1-2, with 7 bases lining up with TRBD1. Trimming took 5 bases from V and 3 from J; bases not matched to a gene: 9. The CDR3 extends over 15 amino acids. CDR1 MDHEN and CDR2 SYDVKM come from the germline V gene.

This clone was detected only once. V gene TRBV6-1 combines with J gene TRBJ2-5, with 7 nucleotides matching TRBD2. The junction had 6 bases not matched to a gene; V was cut back by 4 bases and J by 1 base. The CDR3 runs to 15 residues. Germline V CDR1 and CDR2: MNHNS, SASEGT. The CDR3 region has the DNA TGTGCCAGCAGTGTTTGGGGGGGAGTCCAAGAGACCCAGTACTTC. This sequence encodes CASSVWGGVQETQYF.

This clone was counted a few times. Here the CDR3 DNA reads TGCGCCAGCAGCGGGGGAACCTATGGCTACACCTTC. It specifies CASSGGTYGYTF. This chain connects TRBV5-1 to TRBJ1-2; possibly TRBD1 for D (5 bases). This CDR3 comprises 12 residues. V lost 4 bases, J lost 4 bases, and 8 bases lay in between. CDR1 is SGHRS, CDR2 YFSETQ, per germline. Using reference TRBV5-1 and TRBJ1-2 for the parts outside the CDR3, the full variable domain is KAGVTQTPRYLIKTRGQQVTLSCSPISGHRSVSWYQQTPGQGLQFLFEYFSETQRNKGNFPGRFSGRQFSNSRSEMNVSTLELGDSALYLCASSGGTYGYTFGSGTRLTVV.

This clone was detected once. J is TRBJ1-3 and V is TRBV6-1; 8 positions match TRBD1. The ends lost 2 bases at V and 0 bases at J; junction bases unmatched: 9. The CDR3 length is 18 residues. Germline V gene lookup returns CDR1 MNHNS and CDR2 SASEGT. CDR3 DNA sequence: TGTGCCAGCAGTGAATGGAGGGCAGGGGGCTTCTCTGGAAACACCATATATTTT. Protein: CASSEWRAGGFSGNTIYF.

CDR3 in DNA: TGTGCCAGCAGTTTAAGGGGGGCGAAGAGGACAGGGATCGGAGCTTTCTTT. Translated, it gives CASSLRGAKRTGIGAFF. The rearrangement links TRBV28 to TRBJ1-1; 8 positions agree with TRBD1. Trimming took 2 bases from V and 10 from J; bases not matched to a gene: 18. The CDR3 totals 17 residues. Germline V gene sequence: CDR1 MDHEN, CDR2 SYDVKM. The complete variable domain, with remaining parts taken from reference TRBV28 and TRBJ1-1, reads DVKVTQSSRYLVKRTGEKVFLECVQDMDHENMFWYRQDPGLGLRLIYFSYDVKMKEKGDIPEGYSVSREKKERFSLILESASTNQTSMYLCASSLRGAKRTGIGAFFGQGTRLTVV.

The chain is built from TRBV27 and TRBJ2-1, with 8 bases identical to TRBD2. From germline, CDR1 is MNHEY and CDR2 SMNVEV (reference sequence). Unmatched junction bases numbered 11, after V lost 2 bases and J lost 8 bases. This CDR3 region has 16 residues. The CDR3 loop is CASSLKGTGGPYEQFF. CDR3 nucleotides: TGTGCCAGCAGTTTAAAGGGCACGGGAGGGCCCTATGAGCAGTTCTTC.

The gene calls are TRBV15 and TRBJ1-6; D gene uncertain. The CDR3 sequence is 13 residues long. CDR1 and CDR2 from the germline V gene are LNHNV and YYDKDF (reference sequence). Trimming took off 0 bases at V and 7 bases at J, with 4 bases between the two ends. The DNA of the CDR3 is TGTGCCACCAGCAGAGACATCAATTCACCCCTCCACTTT. Protein: CATSRDINSPLHF.

The V gene is TRBV7-6, the J gene TRBJ2-1, with TRBD2 matching 10 bases. The V segment lost 4 bases and the J segment 4 bases; nucleotides outside the gene matches: 4. Per the germline V gene, CDR1 is SGHVS and CDR2 is FNYEAQ. The CDR3 loop spans 15 amino acids. The CDR3 coding sequence is TGTGCCAGCAGCTCCAATAGCGGGGGGTACAATGAGCAGTTCTTC. This sequence encodes CASSSNSGGYNEQFF.

This clone was counted between two and nine times. The chain carries TRBV28 and TRBJ2-5, with 8 bases lining up with TRBD2. Trimming removed 7 bases from V and 4 bases from J; junction bases left unmatched: 20. The CDR3 spans 18 residues. The germline CDR1 and CDR2 sequences are MDHEN and SYDVKM. CDR3 sequence reads: CASIPTPQLAVPGETQYF. CDR3 bases: TGTGCCAGCATTCCGACCCCGCAACTAGCGGTTCCGGGAGAGACCCAGTACTTC.

The chain uses TRBV5-5 and TRBJ2-5, with 8 bases that match TRBD1. Losses at the gene ends were 0 bases for V and 5 bases for J; bases not matched to a gene: 6. This CDR3 region has 15 residues. Germline CDR1 and CDR2: SGHKS and YYEKEE (reference sequence). The CDR3 here is CASSLGTGLGETQYF. The CDR3 coding sequence is TGTGCCAGCAGCTTGGGGACAGGGCTAGGGGAGACCCAGTACTTC. Filled out from reference TRBV5-5 and TRBJ2-5, the complete variable domain reads DAGVTQSPTHLIKTRGQQVTLRCSPISGHKSVSWYQQVLGQGPQFIFQYYEKEERGRGNFPDRFSARQFPNYSSELNVNALLLGDSALYLCASSLGTGLGETQYFGPGTRLLVL.

The chain joins TRBV7-9 to TRBJ1-2; D unresolved. Germline V lookup: CDR1 SEHNR, CDR2 FQNEAQ (reference sequence). The CDR3 length is 16 residues. Deletions cut 4 bases from V and 5 bases from J, with 20 bases between. Written as DNA, the CDR3 is TGTGCCAGCAGCTCCCCCCCGGCGGTTGGAGGGTATGGCTACACCTTC. Residues: CASSSPPAVGGYGYTF.

V and J are TRBV29-1 and TRBJ2-7; D uncertain. In germline, CDR1 is SQVTM, CDR2 ANQGSEA. The CDR3 spans 12 residues. V lost 2 bases to trimming and J lost 2 bases, with 7 bases between them. The CDR3 sequence: CSVETSTYEQYF. CDR3 nucleotide sequence: TGCAGCGTTGAAACATCTACCTACGAGCAGTACTTC.

At least ten counts were recorded for this clone. The chain combines TRBV29-1 with TRBJ1-2, with unresolved D. The CDR3 totals 11 residues. Germline V CDR1 and CDR2: SQVTM, ANQGSEA. Trimming took off 7 bases at V and 4 bases at J, with 10 bases between the two ends. The CDR3 protein is CSAPSGYGYTF. In DNA, the CDR3 is TGCAGCGCCCCCAGCGGCTATGGCTACACCTTC.

The chain joins TRBV18 to TRBJ2-7; a weak D match, TRBD2 (5 bases). V was cut by 1 base and J by 0 bases, with 19 bases left in between. Germline assignment: CDR1 KGHSH and CDR2 LQKENI. CDR3 size: 18 residues. DNA for the CDR3: TGTGCCAGCTCACCACTCCGAACAGCGGCACACAGCTCCTACGAGCAGTACTTC. It specifies CASSPLRTAAHSSYEQYF.

The genes are TRBV9 and TRBJ1-6; D unresolved. V shed 4 bases and J shed 7 bases, with 15 bases lying between them. Germline assignment: CDR1 SGDLS and CDR2 YYNGEE. This CDR3 comprises 15 residues. CDR3 sequence (DNA): TGTGCCAGCAGCCCCAACCTTGGTGGGAATTCACCCCTCCACTTT. Residues: CASSPNLGGNSPLHF. The full variable domain, completed using reference TRBV9 and TRBJ1-6, is DSGVTQTPKHLITATGQRVTLRCSPRSGDLSVYWYQQSLDQGLQFLIQYYNGEERAKGNILERFSAQQFPDLHSELNLSSLELGDSALYFCASSPNLGGNSPLHFGNGTRLTVT.

The rearrangement links TRBV29-1 to TRBJ2-7, with TRBD1 matching over 9 bases. V shed 3 bases, J shed 2 bases, and the junction held 2 bases outside the gene matches. Germline V gene sequence: CDR1 SQVTM, CDR2 ANQGSEA. This CDR3 comprises 13 residues. The CDR3 DNA reads as TGCAGCGTTGAGGACAGGGGTGCCTACGAGCAGTACTTC. Protein product: CSVEDRGAYEQYF.

The genes are TRBV2 and TRBJ1-2; D is unresolved. V was pared by 4 bases and J by 3 bases, with 15 bases between. The CDR3 length is 15 residues. Germline V gene sequence: CDR1 SNHLY, CDR2 FYNNEI. The CDR3 region is CASSAPGSRYYGYTF. CDR3 nucleotide sequence: TGTGCCAGCAGTGCCCCCGGGTCCCGATACTATGGCTACACCTTC.

The gene calls are TRBV6-5 and TRBJ1-2; D not resolved. CDR3 length: 13 amino acids. Germline-derived CDR1 and CDR2 are MNHEY and SVGAGI. Trimming left V 4 bases short and J 7 bases short, with 13 bases between. The CDR3, as DNA: TGTGCCAGCAGTTCCACTCGAGGGTCTGGCTACACCTTC. Protein product: CASSSTRGSGYTF.

In nucleotides, the CDR3 is TGTGCCAGCAGTTTGGGAGGGGGAAACGAGCAGTACTTC. It specifies CASSLGGGNEQYF. This rearrangement joins TRBV27 to TRBJ2-7, with D maybe TRBD2 (7 bases). This CDR3 has 13 amino acids. The germline CDR1 and CDR2 sequences are MNHEY and SMNVEV (reference sequence). V was cut by 3 bases and J by 5 bases, with 11 bases left in between.

This chain joins TRBV5-8 and TRBJ2-7; 7 positions match TRBD1. Germline loops: CDR1 SGHTS, CDR2 YDEGEE. V shed 3 bases and J 2 bases; nucleotides not matched to a gene: 8. The CDR3 spans 15 residues. This CDR3 reads CASSSTGTETYEQYF. The DNA of the CDR3 is TGTGCCAGCAGCTCCACCGGGACAGAGACCTACGAGCAGTACTTC.

The J gene is TRBJ2-6, the V gene TRBV28, with a weak D call TRBD2 (5 bases). Germline values: CDR1 MDHEN, CDR2 SYDVKM. The CDR3 has 15 amino acids. V was shortened by 4 bases and J by 12 bases, with 19 bases between the two germline ends. For the CDR3, the DNA is TGTGCCAGCAGTTCCCTAACAGAGGGCCGTGGCGTCCTGACTTTC. This translates into CASSSLTEGRGVLTF.

A few counts support this clone. The chain couples TRBV30 to TRBJ2-3; 9 bases are shared with TRBD1. The germline V gene encodes CDR1 GTSNPN and CDR2 SVGIG (reference sequence). The CDR3 spans 15 residues. With 3 bases clipped from V and 5 bases from J, the junction kept 9 bases outside the gene matches. The CDR3 coding sequence is TGTGCCTGGAGGACAGGACAGGGGTGGGGAGATACGCAGTATTTT. Translation gives CAWRTGQGWGDTQYF.

The gene calls are TRBV5-1 and TRBJ1-2; no firm D call. Looked up from germline, CDR1 is SGHRS and CDR2 is YFSETQ. Trimming shortened V by 4 bases and J by 3 bases, and 7 bases separated the two germline ends. CDR3 length: 12 amino acids. Here the CDR3 DNA reads TGCGCCAGCAGCAAGGGCGACTATGGCTACACCTTC. It codes for CASSKGDYGYTF. The entire variable domain, with the rest obtained from reference TRBV5-1 and TRBJ1-2, is as follows: KAGVTQTPRYLIKTRGQQVTLSCSPISGHRSVSWYQQTPGQGLQFLFEYFSETQRNKGNFPGRFSGRQFSNSRSEMNVSTLELGDSALYLCASSKGDYGYTFGSGTRLTVV.

V and J are TRBV19 and TRBJ1-2, with 10 bases aligning to TRBD1. The CDR3 has 15 amino acids. Per the germline V gene, CDR1 is LNHDA and CDR2 is SQIVND (reference sequence). J gave up 8 bases and V 5 bases, and 11 bases lay outside the gene matches. The CDR3 protein is CASSLGTGDRLGYTF. DNA for the CDR3: TGTGCCAGTAGTCTCGGGACAGGGGACCGTTTGGGCTACACCTTC.

This rearrangement joins TRBV6-6 to TRBJ1-5; 11 bases fit TRBD1. CDR1 and CDR2 from the germline V gene are MNHNY and SVGAGI (reference sequence). V gave up 5 bases and J gave up 9 bases; unmatched junction bases: 6. The CDR3 is 14 amino acids. The CDR3 protein is CASSRDRGTSPQHF. As DNA, the CDR3 is TGTGCCAGCAGTCGGGACAGGGGGACTTCGCCCCAGCATTTT.

V and J are TRBV30 and TRBJ1-2; perhaps TRBD1 as D (6 bases). Germline assignment: CDR1 GTSNPN and CDR2 SVGIG (reference sequence). The CDR3 length is 13 residues. Deletions cut 2 bases from V and 3 bases from J, with 10 bases between. CDR3 DNA: TGTGCCTGGAGTCTAGGACAGCACTATGGCTACACCTTC. Its translation: CAWSLGQHYGYTF.

This clone appeared a few times. The rearrangement links TRBV10-3 to TRBJ1-1; D is undetermined. V was trimmed by 10 bases and J by 1 base, leaving 10 bases between them. CDR1 and CDR2 from the germline V gene are ENHRY and SYGVKD. The CDR3 is 12 residues long. The CDR3 reads CATAKGNTEAFF. The DNA of the CDR3 is TGTGCCACCGCGAAGGGGAACACTGAAGCTTTCTTT.

This clone appeared many times. The chain joins TRBV6-5 to TRBJ1-6; D remains ambiguous. Germline loops: CDR1 MNHEY, CDR2 SVGAGI. The CDR3 has 13 residues. Trimming stripped 5 bases from V and 6 bases from J, with 8 bases between. The CDR3 sequence: CASSLTVNSPLHF. As DNA, the CDR3 is TGTGCCAGCAGTCTAACAGTTAATTCACCCCTCCACTTT.

This chain links TRBV7-2 with TRBJ2-5; D might be TRBD2 (6 bases). Trimming left V 1 base short and J 2 bases short, with 20 bases between. The CDR3 totals 18 residues. CDR1 and CDR2 from the germline V gene are SGHTA and FQGNSA. In nucleotides, the CDR3 is TGTGCCAGCAGCTTAGGGGGCCTTCGGGCGGGAAAGCAAGAGACCCAGTACTTC. Translation: CASSLGGLRAGKQETQYF.